This T cell receptor beta chain was sequenced in a study of Ad26.COV2.S vaccination and SARS-CoV-2 variants. Whole-study context: Participants got Ad26.COV2.S intramuscularly, once or twice 56 days apart.

Only in-frame clones appear in the TCRdb table, and some are missing; sequencing was by immunoSEQ multiplex PCR. The sample comprises about 480,000 clones, 70% to 90% of which are singletons, and around 13% rests with the top ten. Trimming took 5 bases from V and 4 from J; bases not matched to a gene: 9. Germline-derived CDR1 and CDR2 are LNHDA and SQIVND (reference sequence). The CDR3 has 15 residues. Treatment defined: around 19 received Ad26.COV2.S at low or high dose, single or two shots; 5 received placebo; per-sample allocation not given. All samples were drawn on day 63, counting from the first vaccine or placebo injection. It was Wuhan-strain SARS-CoV-2 spike that the Ad26 vaccine vector expressed.

This clonotype was sampled from a person aged 18 to 59 who received the Ad26.COV2.S COVID-19 vaccine or a placebo. The material was peripheral blood, obtained in a trial of Ad26.COV2.S vaccine versus placebo. The chain recombines TRBV19 with TRBJ1-2; 8 positions match TRBD1. CDR3 region: CASSPGGQVLYGYTF. For the CDR3, the DNA is TGTGCCAGTAGTCCAGGGGGACAGGTCCTCTATGGCTACACCTTC.